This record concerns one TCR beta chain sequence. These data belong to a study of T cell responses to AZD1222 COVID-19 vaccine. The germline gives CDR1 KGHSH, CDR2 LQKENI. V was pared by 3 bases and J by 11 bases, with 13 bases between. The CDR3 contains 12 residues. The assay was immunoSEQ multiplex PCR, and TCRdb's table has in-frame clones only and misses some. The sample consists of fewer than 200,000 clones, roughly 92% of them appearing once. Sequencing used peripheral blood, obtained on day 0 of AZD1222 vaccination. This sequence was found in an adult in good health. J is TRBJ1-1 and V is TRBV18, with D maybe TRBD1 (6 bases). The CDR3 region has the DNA TGTGCCAGCTCACCCCTGACAGGTGAGGCTTTCTTT. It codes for CASSPLTGEAFF.